This T cell receptor beta chain appears in the sequencing data of a study of blood T cell repertoires in COVID-19. Whole-study context: Both acute and convalescent COVID-19 samples were obtained from the United States, Italy and Spain. The analysed material was cDNA or gDNA that came from T cells, B-cell-depleted T cells, or PBMCs.

The V segment lost 6 bases and the J segment 3 bases; nucleotides outside the gene matches: 4. Germline V lookup: CDR1 SEHNR, CDR2 FQNEAQ (reference sequence). The CDR3 runs to 13 residues. Original data processing: Estimation of nucleated cell counts was performed using reference gene primer amplification. The protocol was immunoSEQ multiplex PCR, while the TCRdb copy is restricted to in-frame clones and leaves out a portion. V, J and clone size reflect that table, while D and trimming were determined from the DNA. The sample lists about 67,000 clones, 86% occurring once. Sequenced material: peripheral blood. V gene TRBV7-9 combines with J gene TRBJ2-7; 8 bases fit TRBD2. This sequence originates from a man aged 50-60 years with active COVID-19. This CDR3 reads CASSPGLVYEQYF. The CDR3 coding sequence is TGTGCCAGCAGTCCGGGACTAGTCTACGAGCAGTACTTC.